This T cell receptor (beta chain) was found in a study of long-term antiretroviral therapy in people with HIV. The study's findings and limits: HIV repertoire CDR3 lengths ranged less widely than those of controls.

A v3.0 immunoSEQ assay was performed at survey level. Assay: immunoSEQ multiplex PCR; the TCRdb copy retains only in-frame clones and omits some. The sample shows tens of thousands of clones, around 84% of them seen only once. The junction had 7 bases not matched to a gene; V was cut back by 4 bases and J by 4 bases. Germline V lookup: CDR1 MNHEY, CDR2 SMNVEV (reference sequence). The CDR3 has 15 amino acids. On this clone: What it recognizes is unknown.

The material sequenced was unsorted PBMCs, taken 1.3 years after starting antiretroviral therapy. This clonotype originated in a man aged 55 to 70 with HIV. The chain is built from TRBV27 and TRBJ2-3, with 8 bases lining up with TRBD1. The CDR3 sequence is CASSSPGQGSDTQYF. The CDR3 nucleotides are TGTGCCAGCAGTTCCCCCGGACAGGGATCAGATACGCAGTATTTT.